These 10 T cell receptor beta chains were sequenced from one sample in a study of T cells in Graves' hyperthyroidism and ophthalmopathy. Amplification targeted TCR beta CDR3 regions from RNA transcripts. A set of HTBI primers served as the primers for a first-round RT-PCR of the TCR CDR3. TCRdb re-derived calls from the multiplex PCR reads in MiXCR, one entry per CDR3 protein. The sample has under 350,000 distinct CDR3 sequences, around 15% seen once; the top ten hold approximately 7.9%. Sequencing used blood. All receptors derive from a middle-aged woman with Graves' hyperthyroidism.

At least ten counts were recorded for this clonotype. This sequence joins TRBV13 and TRBJ2-1, with TRBD2 matching 10 bases. The V gene end was trimmed by 4 bases and the J gene end by 3 bases; junction bases not matched to a gene: 0. The CDR3 runs 14 residues. Germline CDR1 is PRHDT and CDR2 is FYEKMQ (reference sequence). CDR3 sequence reads: CASSWTSGYNEQFF. In nucleotides, the CDR3 is TGTGCCAGCAGCTGGACTAGCGGCTACAATGAGCAGTTCTTC.

This clonotype was observed many times. This rearrangement joins TRBV7-8 to TRBJ2-5; D is unresolved. In germline, CDR1 is SGHVS, CDR2 FQNEAQ. This CDR3 has 14 amino acids. Trimming removed 5 bases at V and 5 bases at J, with 15 bases between. CDR3 in amino acids: CASSPRPLGETQYF. CDR3 in DNA: TGTGCCAGCAGCCCGCGGCCCCTCGGGGAGACCCAGTACTTC.

This clonotype has ten or more counts. The V and J genes are TRBV7-9 and TRBJ2-1, with D possibly matching TRBD1 (6 bases). V lost 2 bases, J lost 6 bases, and 11 bases lay in between. CDR3 size: 14 residues. From germline, CDR1 is SEHNR and CDR2 FQNEAQ (reference sequence). CDR3 sequence: CASSLTQGTNEQFF. The CDR3 nucleotides read TGTGCCAGCAGCTTAACCCAGGGGACCAATGAGCAGTTCTTC.

A note on this clonotype: This could be a read error, since a much larger clone is one nucleotide away. V is TRBV11-3 and J is TRBJ2-3; the match to TRBD2 covers 8 bases. The junction had 12 bases not matched to a gene; V was cut back by 5 bases and J by 5 bases. Germline V gives CDR1 SGHNT, CDR2 YENEEA. This CDR3 has 16 amino acids. The CDR3: CASSPRTSRRQDTQYF. The CDR3 DNA is TGTGCCAGCAGCCCGCGGACTAGCAGGAGGCAAGATACGCAGTATTTT.

Regarding this clonotype: A much larger clone differs by one base, so this may be a read error. The CDR3 DNA reads TGTGCCTGGAGTTGGGCGGGAGGACCTCAAGAGGCCCAGTACTTC. Its protein is CAWSWAGGPQEAQYF. This chain uses TRBV30 with TRBJ2-5, with TRBD2 identical over 8 bases. CDR1 is GTSNPN and CDR2 is SVGIG in the germline V gene (reference sequence). The CDR3 sequence is 15 residues long.

This clonotype was observed many times. This chain uses TRBV12-3 or TRBV12-4 with TRBJ1-5; D is undetermined. Trimming left V 3 bases short and J 6 bases short, with 12 bases between. The CDR3 runs 14 residues. In nucleotides, the CDR3 is TGTGCCAGCAGTTTGTACTTCTCGGGTCAGCCCCAGCATTTT. The encoded protein is CASSLYFSGQPQHF.

This clonotype was seen at least ten times. The CDR3 region has the DNA TGTGCCAGCAGTTACTCTGGACTAGTCACCAATGAGCAGTTCTTC. The encoded protein is CASSYSGLVTNEQFF. The chain is built from TRBV6-2 or TRBV6-3 and TRBJ2-1, with 7 bases aligning to TRBD2. CDR1 and CDR2 from the germline V gene are MNHEY and SVGEGT. The CDR3 is 15 residues long. With V trimmed by 0 bases and J by 6 bases, 5 bases remained unmatched.

This clonotype came up a few times. CDR3 bases: TGTGCCAGCAGCCCCCAGGCCAGGGGGCGAGAAGGCTACACCTTC. It codes for CASSPQARGREGYTF. The rearrangement uses TRBV12-3 or TRBV12-4 and TRBJ1-2; the match to TRBD1 covers 8 bases. The CDR3 covers 15 residues. V shed 6 bases and J 8 bases; nucleotides not matched to a gene: 14.

This clonotype was recorded many times. The genes are TRBV6-1 and TRBJ1-5; D ambiguous. Germline lookup yields CDR1 MNHNS and CDR2 SASEGT. This CDR3 is built from 12 residues. V shed 11 bases and J shed 4 bases, with 12 bases lying between them. CDR3 sequence reads: CASQQWNQPQHF. CDR3 DNA sequence: TGTGCCTCCCAGCAGTGGAATCAGCCCCAGCATTTT.

Details on this clonotype: This may be a read error: a much more frequent sequence differs by one nucleotide. J is TRBJ1-2 and V is TRBV11-1; a weak D match, TRBD1 (5 bases). Germline loops: CDR1 SGHAT, CDR2 FQDESV (reference sequence). This CDR3 comprises 12 residues. Here the CDR3 DNA reads TGTGTCAGCAGCCGAGAAGGGGACGGCTACACCTTC. Translating it yields CVSSREGDGYTF.